Only a few counts were recorded for the clone carrying this T cell receptor (beta chain). Its antigen is currently unknown. Trimming shortened V by 2 bases and J by 2 bases, and 11 bases separated the two germline ends. The CDR3 runs to 15 residues. Per germline, CDR1 MRHNA and CDR2 SNTAGT. This sample was taken from a study of shared clonotypes between healthy human individuals. The data were produced by immunoSEQ multiplex PCR, yet TCRdb's version contains in-frame clones alone and is incomplete. Among 1,400,000 or so clones, approximately 98.5% were seen once, and the ten largest hold roughly 0.35%. Study-wide results and caveats: Across a handful of donors, naive CD4 shared about 5%, naive CD8 less than 4%, memory CD4 2% to 2.5%, memory CD8 about 0.4%. What naive subsets generally showed was a larger estimated richness than memory subsets showed.

This receptor was identified in a man aged 30 to 45 in good health. The genes are TRBV6-4 and TRBJ2-3; D may be TRBD1 (5 bases). Sequencing was done on a sample of naive CD4+ T cells sorted from blood. Noted subset: CD45RA+ positively selected. The CDR3 bases are TGTGCCAGCAGTGACACCCCCAGGGTCACAGATACGCAGTATTTT. This codes for CASSDTPRVTDTQYF.